These T cell receptor beta chains were read from a single sample in a study of shared clonotypes between healthy human individuals. Libraries were prepared by immunoSEQ multiplex PCR; TCRdb keeps only in-frame clonotypes and omits some of them. The table shows under 1,100,000 clones, with around 82% occurring only once. Sequencing input: memory CD4+ T cells from PBMCs. The receptors shown here come from a man between 18 and 29 years old in good health. Some clones in this sample may be carry-over from other donors' samples. Both conserved end residues are part of each CDR3. The order of the fields is D gene, V gene, J gene, clone size, CDR3 protein, CDR3 DNA. D genes are given only for firm matches. The size of a clone is reported for some rows only, either as once, few or many, or as a class for expanded clones.

-	TRBV28	TRBJ2-7	-	CATSPGARYEQYF	TGTGCCACTAGCCCAGGGGCGCGGTACGAGCAGTACTTC
TRBD1	TRBV18	TRBJ1-1	-	CASSQTGGETEAFF	TGTGCCAGCTCGCAGACAGGGGGCGAGACTGAAGCTTTCTTT
TRBD1	TRBV18	TRBJ2-3	-	CASSPPDRVRTDTQYF	TGTGCCAGCTCACCACCAGACAGGGTACGCACAGATACGCAGTATTTT
-	TRBV11-3	TRBJ2-7	-	CASSFAGNSYEQYF	TGTGCCAGCAGCTTCGCAGGGAACTCCTACGAGCAGTACTTC
-	TRBV6-6	TRBJ2-7	many	CASSYGKPYEQYF	TGTGCCAGCAGTTACGGCAAGCCCTACGAGCAGTACTTC
TRBD2	TRBV7-9	TRBJ2-1	-	CASILTGLAGGYNEQFF	TGTGCCAGCATTCTAACGGGACTAGCGGGGGGATACAATGAGCAGTTCTTC
-	TRBV6-1	TRBJ1-1	-	CASSGLRINTEAFF	TGTGCCAGCAGTGGTCTGAGAATCAACACTGAAGCTTTCTTT
-	TRBV5-8	TRBJ2-3	-	CASSLRLRAPDTQYF	TGTGCCAGCAGCTTGAGACTGCGGGCGCCAGATACGCAGTATTTT
-	TRBV4-1	TRBJ2-3	once	CASSLGGGYGPTDTQYF	TGCGCCAGCAGCCTCGGAGGGGGGTATGGGCCCACAGATACGCAGTATTTT
-	TRBV6-1	TRBJ1-1	-	CASSERGTRNTEAFF	TGTGCCAGCAGTGAACGGGGGACAAGGAACACTGAAGCTTTCTTT
-	TRBV9	TRBJ2-2	-	CASSADLGGHGELFF	TGTGCCAGCAGCGCCGACCTCGGGGGGCACGGGGAGCTGTTTTTT
-	TRBV5-1	TRBJ2-3	-	CASSFGLPLRDTQYF	TGCGCCAGCAGCTTCGGGCTGCCCCTGCGGGATACGCAGTATTTT
-	TRBV5-1	TRBJ2-1	-	CASSPNRGDEQFF	TGCGCCAGCAGCCCTAACAGAGGGGATGAGCAGTTCTTC
-	TRBV5-1	TRBJ1-3	few	CASSLASGTSGNTIYF	TGCGCCAGCAGCTTGGCATCAGGGACATCTGGAAACACCATATATTTT
-	TRBV5-1	TRBJ2-5	-	CASSSGRGLGGRQETQYF	TGCGCCAGCAGCAGCGGCAGGGGGCTCGGCGGGAGGCAAGAGACCCAGTACTTC
TRBD2	TRBV9	TRBJ2-2	-	CASSVGLAGEETGELFF	TGTGCCAGCAGCGTAGGTCTGGCGGGAGAGGAGACCGGGGAGCTGTTTTTT
-	TRBV29-1	TRBJ2-5	-	CSVARYQETQYF	TGCAGCGTCGCCCGATACCAAGAGACCCAGTACTTC
TRBD2	TRBV7-2	TRBJ2-1	-	CASSFSSGRVDNEQFF	TGTGCCAGCAGCTTCAGCAGCGGGAGGGTCGACAATGAGCAGTTCTTC
-	TRBV5-1	TRBJ1-2	-	CASSLGGMGQRDGYTF	TGCGCCAGCAGCTTGGGAGGCATGGGCCAGAGAGATGGCTACACCTTC
TRBD1	TRBV27	TRBJ2-1	-	CASSWDRVSNEQFF	TGTGCCAGCAGTTGGGACAGGGTAAGCAATGAGCAGTTCTTC
TRBD1	TRBV2	TRBJ1-5	-	CASREQGNQPQHF	TGTGCCAGCAGAGAACAGGGGAATCAGCCCCAGCATTTT
-	TRBV5-1	TRBJ1-3	-	CASSAGTLNSGNTIYF	TGCGCCAGCAGCGCCGGGACACTGAACTCTGGAAACACCATATATTTT
-	TRBV9	TRBJ1-4	-	CASSVGQNEKLFF	TGTGCCAGCAGCGTAGGGCAGAATGAAAAACTGTTTTTT
-	TRBV10-3	TRBJ1-2	-	CAISVQDNYGYTF	TGTGCCATCAGTGTGCAGGACAACTATGGCTACACCTTC
TRBD1	TRBV6-1	TRBJ2-3	-	CASSQGGWRYTQYF	TGTGCCAGCAGTCAAGGGGGCTGGCGCTATACGCAGTATTTT
TRBD1	TRBV18	TRBJ1-3	-	CASSPKTGLPGNTIYF	TGTGCCAGCTCACCTAAGACAGGGCTACCTGGAAACACCATATATTTT
TRBD2	TRBV11-2	TRBJ2-3	-	CASSRGVDPRNTDTQYF	TGTGCCAGCAGCCGGGGGGTGGACCCACGAAACACAGATACGCAGTATTTT
-	TRBV6-1	TRBJ1-4	-	CASSEFRQTTNEKLFF	TGTGCCAGCAGTGAATTCCGCCAAACAACTAATGAAAAACTGTTTTTT
TRBD1	TRBV7-2	TRBJ1-5	-	CASSLGWTGGRGSNQPQHF	TGTGCCAGCAGCTTAGGGTGGACAGGGGGCCGGGGCAGCAATCAGCCCCAGCATTTT
-	TRBV21-1	TRBJ1-1	-	CASSNRASNTEAFF	TGTGCCAGCAGCAATAGGGCTTCGAACACTGAAGCTTTCTTT
-	TRBV5-1	TRBJ2-1	-	CASSRNQPSNEQFF	TGCGCCAGCAGCCGTAACCAACCCTCCAATGAGCAGTTCTTC
TRBD1	TRBV10-3	TRBJ2-7	once	CAIRRDRGEQYF	TGTGCCATCAGGAGGGACAGGGGCGAGCAGTACTTC
TRBD1	TRBV5-1	TRBJ2-7	-	CASSLGTGGEQYF	TGCGCCAGCAGCCTGGGGACAGGGGGGGAGCAGTACTTC
TRBD2	TRBV7-9	TRBJ2-7	many	CASSLTSGVNEQYF	TGTGCCAGCAGCTTAACTAGCGGGGTCAACGAGCAGTACTTC
-	TRBV4-1	TRBJ2-7	-	CASSRGEGVGEYEQYF	TGCGCCAGCAGCCGGGGGGAAGGGGTAGGCGAATACGAGCAGTACTTC
-	TRBV27	TRBJ2-3	-	CASSTGDTQYF	TGTGCCAGCAGCACCGGTGATACGCAGTATTTT
-	TRBV13	TRBJ2-7	-	CASSLALRGEQYF	TGTGCCAGCAGCTTAGCCCTTCGGGGCGAGCAGTACTTC
-	TRBV11-1	TRBJ2-1	-	CASRSRSNEQFF	TGTGCCAGTAGAAGCCGGAGCAATGAGCAGTTCTTC
TRBD2	TRBV6-1	TRBJ2-1	once	CASSEAGGYGEQFF	TGTGCCAGCAGTGAAGCGGGAGGGTATGGGGAGCAGTTCTTC
-	TRBV7-2	TRBJ1-2	-	CASSIRQGGYGYTF	TGTGCCAGCAGCATTAGGCAAGGTGGTTATGGCTACACCTTC
-	TRBV5-1	TRBJ1-4	-	CASSLYATNEKLFF	TGCGCCAGCAGCTTGTATGCAACTAATGAAAAACTGTTTTTT
TRBD2	TRBV4-2	TRBJ2-2	-	CASSQAGDTGELFF	TGTGCCAGCAGCCAGGCGGGAGACACCGGGGAGCTGTTTTTT
TRBD2	TRBV5-1	TRBJ2-2	once	CASSPQGAGGPSTGELFF	TGCGCCAGCAGTCCGCAGGGAGCGGGAGGGCCGAGCACCGGGGAGCTGTTTTTT
-	TRBV6-1	TRBJ2-3	-	CASSPAEGSVNTQYF	TGTGCCAGCAGCCCAGCGGAGGGGAGTGTAAATACGCAGTATTTT
-	TRBV7-9	TRBJ1-2	-	CASSPPTERYGYTF	TGTGCCAGCAGTCCACCGACAGAAAGATATGGCTACACCTTC
-	TRBV14	TRBJ2-3	-	CASSQNTGTDTQYF	TGTGCCAGCAGCCAAAATACAGGCACAGATACGCAGTATTTT
TRBD1	TRBV30	TRBJ2-7	-	CAWTPGQGFFEQYF	TGTGCCTGGACCCCGGGACAGGGGTTCTTCGAGCAGTACTTC
-	TRBV5-1	TRBJ2-5	-	CASRGAQETQYF	TGCGCCAGCAGGGGGGCACAAGAGACCCAGTACTTC
TRBD2	TRBV11-3	TRBJ2-7	-	CASSLGLGGGPDEQYF	TGTGCCAGCAGCTTAGGATTGGGGGGAGGGCCGGACGAGCAGTACTTC
-	TRBV28	TRBJ1-6	-	CASSSAVSLHF	TGTGCCAGCAGTTCGGCCGTCTCCCTCCACTTT
-	TRBV5-1	TRBJ1-1	-	CASSQRGVYTEAFF	TGCGCCAGCAGCCAAAGGGGAGTTTACACTGAAGCTTTCTTT
TRBD2	TRBV6-1	TRBJ2-7	-	CAAGTSGSYEQYF	TGTGCCGCTGGGACTAGCGGCTCCTACGAGCAGTACTTC
-	TRBV4-1	TRBJ2-7	-	CASSQREGSSSYEQYF	TGCGCCAGCAGCCAGCGAGAGGGCTCTAGCTCCTACGAGCAGTACTTC
TRBD1	TRBV9	TRBJ1-4	-	CASSDRQGAKLFF	TGTGCCAGCAGCGATCGTCAGGGGGCTAAACTGTTTTTT
-	TRBV5-1	TRBJ2-2	-	CASSLVGQNTGELFF	TGCGCCAGCAGCTTGGTAGGACAGAACACCGGGGAGCTGTTTTTT
TRBD1	TRBV28	TRBJ1-5	few	CASSSTGEGRNQPQHF	TGTGCCAGCAGTTCGACAGGGGAGGGTCGGAATCAGCCCCAGCATTTT
TRBD2	TRBV28	TRBJ2-7	-	CASSVGTSSYEQYF	TGTGCCAGCAGTGTAGGGACTAGCTCCTACGAGCAGTACTTC
TRBD1	TRBV5-1	TRBJ1-3	-	CASSWTGDGNTIYF	TGCGCCAGCAGCTGGACAGGGGATGGAAACACCATATATTTT
-	TRBV7-2	TRBJ1-2	-	CASSSPGGYGYTF	TGTGCCAGCAGCTCACCCGGAGGCTATGGCTACACCTTC
-	TRBV5-1	TRBJ2-2	-	CASSLSVELFF	TGCGCCAGCAGCCTTTCTGTGGAGCTGTTTTTT